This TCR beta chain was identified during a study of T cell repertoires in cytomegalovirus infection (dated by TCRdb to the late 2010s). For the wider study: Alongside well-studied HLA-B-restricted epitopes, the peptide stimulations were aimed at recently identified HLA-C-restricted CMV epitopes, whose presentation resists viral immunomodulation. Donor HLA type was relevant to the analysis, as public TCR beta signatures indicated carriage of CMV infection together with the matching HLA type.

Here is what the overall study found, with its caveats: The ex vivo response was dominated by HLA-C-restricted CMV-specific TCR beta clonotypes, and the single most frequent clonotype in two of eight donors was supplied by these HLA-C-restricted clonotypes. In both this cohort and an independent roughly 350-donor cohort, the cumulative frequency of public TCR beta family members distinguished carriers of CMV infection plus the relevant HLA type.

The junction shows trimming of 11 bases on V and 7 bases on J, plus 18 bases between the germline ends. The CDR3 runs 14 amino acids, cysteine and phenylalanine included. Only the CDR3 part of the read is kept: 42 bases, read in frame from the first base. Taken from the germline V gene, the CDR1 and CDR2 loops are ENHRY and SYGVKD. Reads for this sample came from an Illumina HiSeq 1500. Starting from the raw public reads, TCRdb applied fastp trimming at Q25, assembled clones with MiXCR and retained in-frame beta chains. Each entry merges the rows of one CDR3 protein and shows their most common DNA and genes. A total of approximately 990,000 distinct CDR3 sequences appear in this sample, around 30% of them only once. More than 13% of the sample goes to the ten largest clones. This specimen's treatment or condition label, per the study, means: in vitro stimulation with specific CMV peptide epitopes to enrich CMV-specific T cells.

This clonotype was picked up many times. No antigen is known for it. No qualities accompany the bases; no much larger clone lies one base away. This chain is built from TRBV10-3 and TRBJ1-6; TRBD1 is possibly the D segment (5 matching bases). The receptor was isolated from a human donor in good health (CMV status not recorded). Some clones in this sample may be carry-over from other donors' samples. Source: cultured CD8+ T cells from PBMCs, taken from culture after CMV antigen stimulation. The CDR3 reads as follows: CASRDVGTNSPLHF. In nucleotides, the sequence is TGTGCCTCGAGGGACGTCGGAACCAATTCACCCCTCCACTTT.